This T cell receptor beta chain was obtained from a study of CD8+ T cells in alopecia areata. General study results and limits: Especially in alopecia totalis/universalis, lesional scalp showed greater clonality than normal scalp did.

As concerns this clone: Its matching antigen is unknown.

As to treatment: oral pan-JAK inhibitor, 5-10 mg twice daily. The CDR3 runs 14 residues. The V gene lost 1 base and the J gene lost 4 bases, with 11 bases spanning the gap. Germline V CDR1 and CDR2: SGHVS, FQNEAQ. Investigators isolated RNA and reverse transcribed it into cDNA to act as the sequencing template. TCRdb's copy holds only in-frame clones and misses some; the assay was immunoSEQ multiplex PCR. The table records about 180,000 clones, 53% of them present only once. The chain employs TRBV7-8 and TRBJ2-7; tentatively, D is TRBD1 (5 bases). The material sequenced was CD8+ T cells sorted from blood, taken at week 24, from a patient treated with tofacitinib. This receptor was taken from a human donor with alopecia areata. The CDR3 nucleotides are TGTGCCAGCAGCTTAGGTGACAGATTATACGAGCAGTACTTC. Translating gives CASSLGDRLYEQYF.